The 5 T cell receptor beta chains given below trace back to one sample, sequenced in a study of memory CD4+ T cells and cytomegalovirus serostatus. Single viable CD3+CD4+CD8-CD45RO+ cells were sorted as the memory CD4+ T cells. Here immunoSEQ multiplex PCR was the method, and the copy in TCRdb shows in-frame clones only, minus some. The sample lists about 100,000 clones, 80% occurring once. The source material was memory CD4+ T cells from blood. The receptors were sampled from an adult in good health and CMV-seropositive.

This clone was seen more than once but under ten times. V gene TRBV18 combines with J gene TRBJ1-5; D gene ambiguous. V gave up 3 bases and J gave up 9 bases, with 12 bases separating them. Per the germline V gene, CDR1 is KGHSH and CDR2 is LQKENI. The CDR3 is made up of 13 amino acids. The CDR3 loop is CASSPTDSRPQHF. CDR3 coding DNA: TGTGCCAGCTCACCGACGGACTCCCGGCCCCAGCATTTT.

This clone was detected only once. The gene calls are TRBV2 and TRBJ1-1; D is perhaps TRBD1 (6 bases). CDR3 size: 11 residues. Per the germline V gene, CDR1 is SNHLY and CDR2 is FYNNEI. V was clipped by 6 bases and J by 8 bases, with 10 bases between them. The CDR3 DNA follows: TGTGCCAGCAGCCTCGACAGGGAAGCTTTCTTT. Protein sequence: CASSLDREAFF.

The chain uses TRBV4-2 and TRBJ2-3; D perhaps matches TRBD2 (5 bases). This CDR3 region has 16 residues. Germline V CDR1 and CDR2: LGHNA, YNFKEQ. The germline V and J ends were trimmed by 3 bases and 2 bases, with 15 bases remaining between them. CDR3 coding DNA: TGTGCCAGCAGCCAGGAGGTCCAAGCGACCACAGATACGCAGTATTTT. Residues: CASSQEVQATTDTQYF.

The chain uses TRBV5-1 and TRBJ2-5; weak D call: TRBD1 (7 bases). Between the trimmed V and J ends, which lost 4 bases and 1 base, there was a span of 14 bases. Germline V gene data show CDR1 as SGHRS and CDR2 as YFSETQ. The CDR3 contains 15 residues. The CDR3 is CASSLQGTLQETQYF. CDR3 DNA: TGCGCCAGCAGCCTACAGGGGACTCTCCAAGAGACCCAGTACTTC. The whole variable domain, remainder taken from reference TRBV5-1 and TRBJ2-5, is KAGVTQTPRYLIKTRGQQVTLSCSPISGHRSVSWYQQTPGQGLQFLFEYFSETQRNKGNFPGRFSGRQFSNSRSEMNVSTLELGDSALYLCASSLQGTLQETQYFGPGTRLLVL.

This clone was seen only a few times. The chain employs TRBV2 and TRBJ1-1; the D is unclear. The germline CDR1 and CDR2 sequences are SNHLY and FYNNEI. The CDR3 spans 13 residues. Trimming cost V 6 bases and J 5 bases, with 13 bases left between them. CDR3 in amino acids: CASSANGRTEAFF. The CDR3 DNA sequence: TGTGCCAGCAGCGCTAACGGGCGTACTGAAGCTTTCTTT.